This TCR beta chain was identified in a study of brain T cells in children with intractable seizures. Clones were read by immunoSEQ multiplex PCR, and TCRdb kept only the in-frame ones, dropping some. The sample carries approximately 330,000 clones, about 94% recorded once. The time point denotes: blood from clinic visit 5 months post-surgery; TSC patient then seizure free. With 2 bases removed from V and 6 bases from J, the gap between germline ends came to 22 bases. Germline-derived CDR1 and CDR2 are MNHNS and SASEGT. CDR3 length equals 17 residues. J is TRBJ1-2 and V is TRBV6-1; possible D gene TRBD1, 6 bases. Here the sequenced sample was peripheral blood, taken 4 to 5 months after surgery. This sequence originates from a boy less than two years old with tuberous sclerosis and intractable seizures. In DNA form, the CDR3 reads TGTGCCAGCAGTGAAACAGGAGGATGGCAGGGGAGCGATGGCTACACCTTC. Amino acids: CASSETGGWQGSDGYTF.